These 5 T cell receptor beta chains were all obtained from the same sample, sequenced in a study of Tregs in tolerant kidney transplant recipients. Assay: immunoSEQ multiplex PCR; the TCRdb copy retains only in-frame clones and omits some. The table lists some 15,000 clones, 61% of them singletons. Antigens for these TCRs are unknown. Source material: Tregs from blood cultured with allogeneic cells. The receptor set was obtained from a human donor in good health.

This clone was observed at least ten times. J is TRBJ2-7 and V is TRBV6-1; 7 bases line up with TRBD1. After removal of 7 bases from V and 2 bases from J, the junction contained 11 bases not matched to a gene. This CDR3 comprises 15 residues. Looked up from germline, CDR1 is MNHNS and CDR2 is SASEGT. As DNA, the CDR3 is TGTGCCAGCACCAGGACAGGTTTGCCTACCTACGAGCAGTACTTC. Encoded protein: CASTRTGLPTYEQYF.

This clone was seen a handful of times. The J gene is TRBJ2-7, the V gene TRBV10-3, with D unresolved. CDR3 length: 12 amino acids. Between the trimmed V and J ends, which lost 0 bases and 3 bases, there was a span of 3 bases. The V gene's germline CDR1 is ENHRY and CDR2 SYGVKD. The CDR3 loop reads CAISESNYEQYF. In DNA form, the CDR3 reads TGTGCCATCAGTGAGTCGAACTACGAGCAGTACTTC.

The rearrangement joins TRBV30 to TRBJ1-4; D might be TRBD1 (5 bases). CDR1 and CDR2 from the germline V gene are GTSNPN and SVGIG (reference sequence). The CDR3 sequence is 15 residues long. The germline V and J ends were trimmed by 3 bases and 8 bases, with 19 bases remaining between them. The CDR3 sequence: CAWRPYSPGGEKLFF. CDR3 in DNA: TGTGCCTGGAGGCCTTACAGTCCCGGGGGGGAAAAACTGTTTTTT.

V is TRBV5-1 and J is TRBJ1-1; 9 positions agree with TRBD1. The CDR3 contains 15 residues. Germline CDR1 reads SGHRS; CDR2 reads YFSETQ. Germline trimming cut 4 bases from V and 5 bases from J; bases unmatched to any gene: 9. The CDR3 bases are TGCGCCAGCAGCCGTATACAGGGGGCGGCAACTGAAGCTTTCTTT. Translating it yields CASSRIQGAATEAFF.

This clone was counted a few times. DNA of the CDR3: TGTGCCAGCAGCGCGGGACAGGCGGGCAATCAGCCCCAGCATTTT. Translation gives CASSAGQAGNQPQHF. The V call is TRBV7-2, the J call TRBJ1-5, with 8 bases identical to TRBD1. With 5 bases clipped from V and 2 bases from J, the junction kept 5 bases outside the gene matches. The CDR3 has 15 amino acids. Germline CDR1 is SGHTA and CDR2 is FQGNSA. The variable domain in full, completed from reference TRBV7-2 and TRBJ1-5, reads GAGVSQSPSNKVTEKGKDVELRCDPISGHTALYWYRQSLGQGLEFLIYFQGNSAPDKSGLPSDRFSAERTGGSVSTLTIQRTQQEDSAVYLCASSAGQAGNQPQHFGDGTRLSIL.